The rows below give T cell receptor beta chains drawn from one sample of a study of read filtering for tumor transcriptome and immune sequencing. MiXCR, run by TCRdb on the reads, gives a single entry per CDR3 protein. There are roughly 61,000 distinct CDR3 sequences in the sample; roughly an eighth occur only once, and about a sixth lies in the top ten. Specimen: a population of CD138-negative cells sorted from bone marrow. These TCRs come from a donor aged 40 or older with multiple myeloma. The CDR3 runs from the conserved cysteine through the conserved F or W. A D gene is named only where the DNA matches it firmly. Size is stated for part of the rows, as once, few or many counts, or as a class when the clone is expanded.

CDR3: CASSRSGSSNTEAFF; DNA: TGTGCCAGCAGCAGATCAGGTTCCTCGAACACTGAAGCTTTCTTT; V: TRBV7-8; D: NA; size: many; J: TRBJ1-1
CDR3: CASSGDRGTTNEKLFF; DNA: TGTGCCAGCAGCGGGGACAGGGGCACAACTAATGAAAAACTGTTTTTT; V: TRBV14; D: TRBD1; size: many; J: TRBJ1-4
CDR3: CSAPLPSGGGDTQYF; DNA: TGCAGTGCTCCTCTACCAAGCGGGGGGGGAGATACGCAGTATTTT; V: TRBV20-1; D: TRBD2; size: many; J: TRBJ2-3
CDR3: CSARGLETQYF; DNA: TGCAGCGCCAGGGGGCTGGAGACCCAGTACTTC; V: TRBV29-1; D: TRBD1; size: many; J: TRBJ2-5
CDR3: CASTLSGGNQPQHF; DNA: TGTGCCAGCACCCTTAGCGGGGGGAACCAGCCCCAGCATTTT; V: TRBV12-3/TRBV12-4; D: NA; size: NA; J: TRBJ1-5
CDR3: CSARRTGNQPQHF; DNA: TGCAGTGCTCGAAGGACAGGGAATCAGCCCCAGCATTTT; V: TRBV20-1; D: TRBD1; size: many; J: TRBJ1-5
CDR3: CASSRIQNTEAFF; DNA: TGTGCCAGCAGCCGAATACAGAACACTGAAGCTTTCTTT; V: TRBV3-1; D: NA; size: medium-sized; J: TRBJ1-1
CDR3: CAWSRDNYGYTF; DNA: TGTGCCTGGAGCAGGGATAACTATGGCTACACCTTC; V: TRBV30; D: NA; size: many; J: TRBJ1-2
CDR3: CASQPLAGGYEQYF; DNA: TGTGCCAGCCAGCCACTAGCGGGGGGTTACGAGCAGTACTTC; V: TRBV4-2; D: TRBD2; size: many; J: TRBJ2-7
CDR3: CAWGGTIRETQYF; DNA: TGTGCCTGGGGCGGGACAATAAGGGAGACCCAGTACTTC; V: TRBV7-9; D: NA; size: few; J: TRBJ2-5
CDR3: CASSSKRGPHNEQFF; DNA: TGTGCCAGCAGCTCCAAGCGGGGTCCCCACAATGAGCAGTTCTTC; V: TRBV7-2; D: TRBD2; size: many; J: TRBJ2-1
CDR3: CASSGQSNTGELFF; DNA: TGTGCCAGCAGTGGACAGTCGAACACCGGGGAGCTGTTTTTT; V: TRBV6-6; D: NA; size: many; J: TRBJ2-2
CDR3: CASSLAGTSGGKETQYF; DNA: TGCGCCAGCAGCTTGGCCGGGACTAGCGGGGGAAAAGAGACCCAGTACTTC; V: TRBV5-1; D: TRBD2; size: many; J: TRBJ2-5
CDR3: CSARESGGDEAFF; DNA: TGCAGTGCTAGAGAGTCAGGGGGCGACGAAGCTTTCTTT; V: TRBV20-1; D: TRBD1; size: many; J: TRBJ1-1
CDR3: CASSPLGGEDTQYF; DNA: TGTGCCAGCAGCCCCTTAGGGGGGGAAGATACGCAGTATTTT; V: TRBV3-1; D: NA; size: many; J: TRBJ2-3
CDR3: CASSQRSGKETQYF; DNA: TGTGCCAGCAGCCAAAGGTCAGGAAAAGAGACCCAGTACTTC; V: TRBV14; D: NA; size: few; J: TRBJ2-5
CDR3: CASNRDRGNNQPQHF; DNA: TGTGCCAGCAACCGGGACAGGGGAAACAATCAGCCCCAGCATTTT; V: TRBV6-1; D: TRBD1; size: many; J: TRBJ1-5
CDR3: CASSPRTGTNEQFF; DNA: TGTGCTAGCAGCCCCAGGACAGGTACCAATGAGCAGTTCTTC; V: TRBV2; D: TRBD1; size: NA; J: TRBJ2-1
CDR3: CASSPYGRELRTGELFF; DNA: TGTGCCAGCAGCCCTTACGGCAGGGAGTTGCGCACCGGGGAGCTGTTTTTT; V: TRBV28; D: NA; size: few; J: TRBJ2-2
CDR3: CASSLGQYNEQFF; DNA: TGTGCCAGCAGCTTAGGACAGTACAATGAGCAGTTCTTC; V: TRBV7-9; D: NA; size: many; J: TRBJ2-1
CDR3: CASSFRTGAGFYEQYF; DNA: TGTGCCAGCAGCTTCCGGACAGGGGCGGGTTTCTACGAGCAGTACTTC; V: TRBV7-8; D: TRBD1; size: many; J: TRBJ2-7
CDR3: CASSVLGRETQYF; DNA: TGTGCCAGCAGCGTATTAGGCAGGGAGACCCAGTACTTC; V: TRBV9; D: NA; size: many; J: TRBJ2-5
CDR3: CASSGSGNNQPQHF; DNA: TGTGCCAGCAGCGGTTCCGGTAACAATCAGCCCCAGCATTTT; V: TRBV14; D: NA; size: many; J: TRBJ1-5
CDR3: CASSLATGGTTEAFF; DNA: TGCGCCAGCAGCTTGGCCACGGGGGGTACCACTGAAGCTTTCTTT; V: TRBV5-1; D: NA; size: many; J: TRBJ1-1
CDR3: CASGGNSGANVLTF; DNA: TGTGCCAGCGGAGGGAACTCTGGGGCCAACGTCCTGACTTTC; V: TRBV3-1; D: NA; size: NA; J: TRBJ2-6
CDR3: CASSPEGLTRGPDTQYF; DNA: TGTGCCAGCAGCCCGGAGGGACTAACGCGGGGCCCGGATACGCAGTATTTT; V: TRBV5-6; D: TRBD2; size: NA; J: TRBJ2-3
CDR3: CASSSQAGMNTGELFF; DNA: TGTGCCAGCAGCTCACAAGCGGGGATGAACACCGGGGAGCTGTTTTTT; V: TRBV7-3; D: TRBD2; size: many; J: TRBJ2-2
CDR3: CASSAGPGANVLTF; DNA: TGTGCCAGCAGTGCGGGGCCTGGGGCCAACGTCCTGACTTTC; V: TRBV6-4; D: NA; size: many; J: TRBJ2-6
CDR3: CASSSRDTPYVEQYF; DNA: TGTGCCAGCAGCAGCCGGGACACCCCCTACGTGGAGCAGTACTTC; V: TRBV3-1; D: NA; size: many; J: TRBJ2-7
CDR3: CASSPLGTDTQYF; DNA: TGTGCCAGCTCACCTTTAGGGACAGATACGCAGTATTTT; V: TRBV18; D: NA; size: many; J: TRBJ2-3
CDR3: CAGSDNRVYGYTF; DNA: TGTGCCGGCAGTGACAACAGGGTGTATGGCTACACCTTC; V: TRBV2; D: NA; size: few; J: TRBJ1-2
CDR3: CATSNDLGTGAHQPQHF; DNA: TGTGCCACCAGCAACGACCTAGGGACAGGGGCGCATCAGCCCCAGCATTTT; V: TRBV15; D: TRBD1; size: many; J: TRBJ1-5
CDR3: CASTLTGWQETQYF; DNA: TGTGCCAGCACCTTGACAGGGTGGCAAGAGACCCAGTACTTC; V: TRBV7-2; D: TRBD1; size: many; J: TRBJ2-5
CDR3: CATSDATGTGGYEQYF; DNA: TGTGCCACCAGTGACGCAACCGGGACAGGGGGCTACGAGCAGTACTTC; V: TRBV24-1; D: TRBD1; size: many; J: TRBJ2-7
CDR3: CASSRIRDTSNEQFF; DNA: TGTGCCAGCAGTCGTATCCGGGACACGTCCAATGAGCAGTTCTTC; V: TRBV12-3/TRBV12-4; D: NA; size: many; J: TRBJ2-1
CDR3: CASSDSRGGTDTQYF; DNA: TGTGCCAGCAGTGACTCGCGGGGGGGCACAGATACGCAGTATTTT; V: TRBV6-4; D: TRBD2; size: many; J: TRBJ2-3
CDR3: CASRRDGQGAFDEQFF; DNA: TGCGCCAGCAGGCGAGACGGACAGGGGGCGTTCGATGAGCAGTTCTTC; V: TRBV5-1; D: TRBD1; size: NA; J: TRBJ2-1
CDR3: CASSLTGVSTDTQYF; DNA: TGTGCCAGCAGCTTGACAGGGGTTAGCACAGATACGCAGTATTTT; V: TRBV5-5; D: TRBD1; size: many; J: TRBJ2-3
CDR3: CASSYSRDLGGAYEQYF; DNA: TGTGCCAGCAGTTACTCTCGAGATTTGGGGGGGGCCTACGAGCAGTACTTC; V: TRBV6-5; D: TRBD2; size: many; J: TRBJ2-7
CDR3: CAWSARRAFF; DNA: TGTGCCTGGAGTGCACGGAGAGCTTTCTTT; V: TRBV30; D: NA; size: many; J: TRBJ1-1
CDR3: CASSQAGGTDTQYF; DNA: TGCGCCAGCAGCCAAGCTGGGGGGACAGATACGCAGTATTTT; V: TRBV4-1; D: NA; size: many; J: TRBJ2-3
CDR3: CASSHGVGAHQPQHF; DNA: TGCGCCAGCAGCCACGGAGTTGGGGCACATCAGCCCCAGCATTTT; V: TRBV4-1; D: NA; size: NA; J: TRBJ1-5
CDR3: CASSLRSLSSGYTF; DNA: TGTGCCAGCAGCCTCCGTTCGCTCAGCAGTGGCTACACCTTC; V: TRBV3-1; D: NA; size: many; J: TRBJ1-2
CDR3: CASSSIYEQYF; DNA: TGTGCCAGCTCAAGCATCTACGAGCAGTACTTC; V: TRBV18; D: NA; size: many; J: TRBJ2-7
CDR3: CASRVATKQPQHF; DNA: TGTGCCTCAAGGGTGGCAACCAAGCAGCCCCAGCATTTT; V: TRBV19; D: NA; size: NA; J: TRBJ1-5
CDR3: CSARMGGLAFF; DNA: TGCAGTGCTAGAATGGGGGGGTTGGCTTTCTTT; V: TRBV20-1; D: NA; size: many; J: TRBJ1-1
CDR3: CASRDPTGYSNQPQHF; DNA: TGTGCCAGCAGGGATCCTACAGGCTATAGCAATCAGCCCCAGCATTTT; V: TRBV6-1; D: NA; size: many; J: TRBJ1-5
CDR3: CASSWGLPNEQFF; DNA: TGTGCCAGCAGCTGGGGACTGCCGAATGAGCAGTTCTTC; V: TRBV2; D: NA; size: many; J: TRBJ2-1
CDR3: CASSTRVGNEQFF; DNA: TGCGCCAGCAGCACCAGGGTGGGCAATGAGCAGTTCTTC; V: TRBV4-1; D: NA; size: many; J: TRBJ2-1
CDR3: CASSFVGASVSYGYTF; DNA: TGTGCCAGCAGCTTTGTTGGGGCCAGCGTCAGCTATGGCTACACCTTC; V: TRBV5-5; D: NA; size: many; J: TRBJ1-2
CDR3: CAWTRGQGRQETQYF; DNA: TGTGCCTGGACCCGTGGACAGGGGAGGCAAGAGACCCAGTACTTC; V: TRBV30; D: TRBD1; size: few; J: TRBJ2-5
CDR3: CASREGQGAGGNTIYF; DNA: TGTGCCAGCAGGGAAGGACAGGGGGCAGGTGGAAACACCATATATTTT; V: TRBV5-4; D: TRBD1; size: NA; J: TRBJ1-3
CDR3: CASSFYGEAFF; DNA: TGTGCCAGCAGCTTTTACGGTGAAGCTTTCTTT; V: TRBV5-4; D: NA; size: many; J: TRBJ1-1
CDR3: CASSLRANTEAFF; DNA: TGTGCCAGCAGCTTAAGGGCAAATACTGAAGCTTTCTTT; V: TRBV7-3; D: NA; size: many; J: TRBJ1-1
CDR3: CSATPQETQYF; DNA: TGCAGTGCTACCCCCCAAGAGACCCAGTACTTC; V: TRBV20-1; D: NA; size: many; J: TRBJ2-5